A selection of T cell receptor beta chains follows, all from one sample in a study of neurological immune-mediated disorders. TCRdb ran MiXCR on the 5' RACE reads and lists one entry per CDR3 protein. The table includes around 19,000 distinct CDR3 sequences, about 10% detected once. Sequencing was performed on CD8+ T cells from blood. Receptors originate from a woman aged 50 to 65 in good health. CDR3s include the opening cysteine and the closing phenylalanine or tryptophan. A D gene is named only where the DNA matches it firmly. Not all rows give a size; the values are once, few, many and, for expanded clones, a class.

>TRBD1|many|TRBV7-2|TRBJ2-7
CASSAQQGTGGRYEQYF
TGTGCCAGCAGCGCCCAGCAAGGGACAGGGGGCCGTTACGAGCAGTACTTC
>TRBD1|once|TRBV3-1|TRBJ1-1
CASSQGTGALKAFF
TGTGCCAGCAGCCAAGGGACAGGGGCGTTGAAAGCTTTCTTT
>NA|many|TRBV20-1|TRBJ2-3
CSASGDHSTDTQYF
TGCAGTGCTTCCGGGGACCATAGCACAGATACGCAGTATTTT
>TRBD2|many|TRBV7-8|TRBJ2-1
CASSLGAGGPNEQFF
TGTGCCAGCAGCTTAGGAGCGGGGGGGCCCAATGAGCAGTTCTTC
>NA|many|TRBV5-6|TRBJ2-7
CASSSTPSSYEQYF
TGTGCCAGCAGTTCAACTCCCAGCTCCTACGAGCAGTACTTC
>TRBD2|many|TRBV29-1|TRBJ2-1
CSVDDRGWLAGGDNEQFF
TGCAGCGTTGATGATAGGGGTTGGCTAGCGGGGGGGGACAATGAGCAGTTCTTC
>NA|many|TRBV2|TRBJ2-2
CASSSTALRQAGDVGELFF
TGTGCCAGCAGCTCAACAGCCCTTCGACAAGCCGGGGACGTCGGGGAGCTGTTTTTT
>NA|many|TRBV29-1|TRBJ2-1
CSVGGYNEQFF
TGCAGCGTTGGCGGTTACAATGAGCAGTTCTTC
>NA|NA|TRBV6-1|TRBJ1-2
CAISGEGYGYTF
TGTGCCATTAGTGGAGAGGGCTATGGCTACACCTTT
>NA|many|TRBV7-6|TRBJ2-2
CASSLDLGSTGELFF
TGTGCCAGCAGCTTAGATTTGGGATCGACCGGGGAGCTGTTTTTT
>NA|many|TRBV29-1|TRBJ1-2
CSVEGWGGYTF
TGCAGCGTTGAAGGCTGGGGTGGCTACACCTTC
>NA|NA|TRBV20-1|TRBJ1-1
CSARDGRGDPDEAFF
TGCAGTGCTAGAGATGGGAGGGGCGATCCGGATGAAGCTTTCTTT
>TRBD1|many|TRBV5-1|TRBJ1-1
CASSPGTGDEAFF
TGCGCCAGCAGTCCCGGGACAGGGGATGAAGCTTTCTTT
>TRBD2|many|TRBV29-1|TRBJ2-3
CSAPGLDTDTQYF
TGCAGCGCACCGGGACTAGACACAGATACGCAGTATTTT
>NA|NA|TRBV5-1|TRBJ2-7
CARRGYGEAYEQYF
TGCGCCAGAAGAGGATACGGGGAAGCCTACGAGCAGTACTTC
>NA|many|TRBV5-1|TRBJ2-7
CASSQERDYEQYF
TGCGCCAGCAGCCAAGAACGTGACTACGAGCAGTACTTC
>TRBD1|many|TRBV3-1|TRBJ1-2
CASTPTTGARGYTF
TGTGCCAGCACCCCAACGACAGGGGCTAGGGGCTACACCTTC
>NA|many|TRBV7-9|TRBJ2-1
CASSSGDPRGEQFF
TGTGCCAGCAGCTCCGGGGACCCAAGGGGTGAGCAGTTCTTC
>NA|many|TRBV5-1|TRBJ2-7
CASSQGLYEQYF
TGCGCCAGCAGCCAAGGACTGTACGAGCAGTACTTC
>TRBD1|many|TRBV7-6|TRBJ2-3
CASSLILPGTGHTDTQYF
TGTGCCAGCAGCTTAATCCTTCCCGGGACAGGACACACAGATACGCAGTATTTT
>NA|many|TRBV5-1|TRBJ1-1
CASSLEGTNTEAFF
TGCGCCAGCAGCTTGGAGGGGACGAACACTGAAGCTTTCTTT
>NA|many|TRBV18|TRBJ2-5
CASSPIATQNKQETQYF
TGTGCCAGCTCACCAATTGCTACCCAAAACAAACAAGAGACCCAGTACTTC
>NA|NA|TRBV7-9|TRBJ1-1
CASSLGAGSTEAFF
TGTGCCAGCAGCTTAGGTGCGGGGAGCACTGAAGCTTTCTTT
>NA|many|TRBV27|TRBJ2-1
CASSYGLSYNEQFF
TGTGCCAGCAGTTATGGACTCTCCTACAATGAGCAGTTCTTC
>TRBD1|many|TRBV19|TRBJ2-3
CASSAYRGDTQYF
TGTGCCAGTAGTGCCTACAGGGGAGATACGCAGTATTTT
>NA|many|TRBV5-1|TRBJ2-2
CASSLVQVSGELFF
TGCGCCAGCAGCTTGGTACAGGTCTCCGGGGAGCTGTTTTTT